The 7 T cell receptor beta chains reported below all come from one sample, sequenced in a study of cytomegalovirus exposure and HLA in healthy donors. In the PCR, 60 Vbeta and 13 Jbeta primers were used. The protocol was immunoSEQ multiplex PCR, while the TCRdb copy is restricted to in-frame clones and leaves out a portion. This sample has about 180,000 clones, with around 75% found just once. Sequencing was carried out using PBMCs. The receptors shown here come from a male donor in good health and CMV-seronegative.

The table lists this clone with a few counts. V and J are TRBV9 and TRBJ2-1, with 12 bases aligning to TRBD2. Looked up from germline, CDR1 is SGDLS and CDR2 is YYNGEE. The V segment lost 1 base and the J segment 1 base; nucleotides outside the gene matches: 3. This CDR3 region has 17 residues. CDR3 protein: CASSVKGLAGSYNEQFF. As DNA, the CDR3 is TGTGCCAGCAGCGTAAAAGGACTAGCGGGGTCCTACAATGAGCAGTTCTTC. The whole variable domain, filled in from reference TRBV9 and TRBJ2-1, reads DSGVTQTPKHLITATGQRVTLRCSPRSGDLSVYWYQQSLDQGLQFLIQYYNGEERAKGNILERFSAQQFPDLHSELNLSSLELGDSALYFCASSVKGLAGSYNEQFFGPGTRLTVL.

The chain combines TRBV29-1 with TRBJ1-2; 8 bases line up with TRBD1. This CDR3 spans 14 amino acids. Trimming took 3 bases from V and 5 from J; bases not matched to a gene: 8. In germline, CDR1 is SQVTM, CDR2 ANQGSEA. CDR3 in amino acids: CSVEAGGAMYGYTF. CDR3 coding DNA: TGCAGCGTTGAGGCAGGGGGCGCCATGTATGGCTACACCTTC.

This chain links TRBV6-5 with TRBJ2-2, with D uncertain. V gave up 1 base and J gave up 6 bases, with 6 bases separating them. CDR1 and CDR2 (germline): MNHEY, SVGAGI. The CDR3 has 13 amino acids. Written as DNA, the CDR3 is TGTGCCAGCAGTTACTATAGCCCCGGGGAGCTGTTTTTT. It encodes CASSYYSPGELFF.

Worth noting for this clone: Other DNA sequences within the sample encode an identical CDR3. This chain links TRBV6-5 with TRBJ1-5; 9 nucleotides agree with TRBD1. The CDR3 spans 15 residues. Trimming cost V 3 bases and J 7 bases; bases outside gene matches: 7. Per germline, CDR1 MNHEY and CDR2 SVGAGI. DNA of the CDR3: TGTGCCAGCAGTTATTCGACAGGGGGAGGGCAGCCCCAGCATTTT. Its protein product is CASSYSTGGGQPQHF.

This chain uses TRBV7-9 with TRBJ1-2; D call uncertain. V gave up 6 bases and J gave up 4 bases, with 18 bases separating them. Germline lookup yields CDR1 SEHNR and CDR2 FQNEAQ (reference sequence). The CDR3 totals 15 residues. CDR3 nucleotides: TGTGCCAGCAGTCGGATGCCGGAGGATCTCTATGGCTACACCTTC. Protein sequence: CASSRMPEDLYGYTF.

This clone was observed a handful of times. This CDR3 is CASTYTGGPLHF. Written as DNA, the CDR3 is TGTGCCAGCACCTACACGGGGGGGCCCCTCCACTTT. The chain carries TRBV2 and TRBJ1-6; possibly TRBD1 for D (5 bases). V was cut by 7 bases and J by 13 bases, with 14 bases left in between. The CDR3 is 12 amino acids. Germline assignment: CDR1 SNHLY and CDR2 FYNNEI.

The genes are TRBV6-5 and TRBJ1-1; unclear D gene. CDR1 is MNHEY, CDR2 SVGAGI, per germline. Trimming pared 0 bases from V and 7 bases from J, leaving 9 bases between. The CDR3 runs to 13 residues. The chain's CDR3 is CASSYSRLLEAFF. For the CDR3, the DNA is TGTGCCAGCAGTTACTCGCGCCTTCTTGAAGCTTTCTTT.